A selection of T cell receptor beta chains follows, all from one sample in a study of blood T cell repertoires in COVID-19. Measured with immunoSEQ multiplex PCR; TCRdb has only the in-frame clones, and not every one. The data contain 150,000 to 200,000 clones, about 85% of them singletons. The sequencing input was peripheral blood. The receptors derive from a woman at least 80 years old with acute or convalescent COVID-19. CDR3s include the opening cysteine and the closing phenylalanine or tryptophan. The order of the fields is CDR3 length, J gene, clone size, D gene, V gene, CDR3 protein, CDR3 DNA. The D gene is left open where the match is weak. The size field is filled for only some rows; it gives once, few, many or a size class.

17 | TRBJ2-6 | - | TRBD1 | TRBV10-3 | CAISLTGDRSGANVLTF | TGTGCCATCAGTCTTACAGGGGACCGGTCTGGGGCCAACGTCCTGACTTTC
16 | TRBJ2-5 | - | - | TRBV5-1 | CASSAQGRGNQETQYF | TGCGCCAGCAGCGCCCAGGGGCGGGGGAACCAAGAGACCCAGTACTTC
17 | TRBJ2-6 | - | TRBD2 | TRBV5-1 | CASSAGTSGTGANVLTF | TGCGCCAGCAGCGCCGGGACTAGCGGGACTGGGGCCAACGTCCTGACTTTC
13 | TRBJ1-2 | few | - | TRBV6-6 | CASSYDSNYGYTF | TGTGCCAGCAGTTATGACAGCAACTATGGCTACACCTTC
16 | TRBJ2-7 | few | - | TRBV2 | CASSARTGTLNHEQYF | TGTGCCAGCAGTGCCAGAACCGGGACACTGAACCACGAGCAGTACTTC
14 | TRBJ2-7 | - | - | TRBV10-3 | CAISESSQGREQYF | TGTGCCATCAGTGAGTCCAGTCAGGGTAGGGAGCAGTACTTC
15 | TRBJ2-7 | - | TRBD1 | TRBV5-1 | CASSLATGARDEQYF | TGCGCCAGCAGCTTAGCTACAGGGGCGCGAGACGAGCAGTACTTC
15 | TRBJ1-4 | - | - | TRBV19 | CASSIVGAWNEKLFF | TGTGCCAGTAGTATAGTGGGCGCTTGGAATGAAAAACTGTTTTTT
13 | TRBJ1-1 | - | - | TRBV10-3 | CAISLEGRSEAFF | TGTGCCATCAGCCTGGAGGGACGAAGTGAAGCTTTCTTT
14 | TRBJ2-7 | - | TRBD1 | TRBV18 | CASSLGQGGYEQYF | TGTGCCAGCTCACTCGGACAGGGAGGCTACGAGCAGTACTTC
13 | TRBJ1-5 | - | - | TRBV7-2 | CASSREGYQPQHF | TGTGCCAGCAGCCGAGAGGGTTACCAGCCCCAGCATTTT
13 | TRBJ1-1 | - | - | TRBV4-1 | CASSQDQGLGAFF | TGCGCCAGCAGCCAAGATCAGGGGTTGGGAGCTTTCTTT
15 | TRBJ2-7 | - | TRBD2 | TRBV6-2/TRBV6-3 | CASSSRVAGSYEQYF | TGTGCCAGCAGTTCACGGGTAGCGGGTTCTTACGAGCAGTACTTC
14 | TRBJ2-7 | - | TRBD1 | TRBV11-3 | CASSQRTGSYEQYF | TGTGCCAGCAGCCAAAGGACAGGTTCCTACGAGCAGTACTTC
14 | TRBJ1-1 | - | - | TRBV7-9 | CATEQGSEGTEAFF | TGTGCCACCGAACAGGGTAGTGAGGGCACTGAAGCTTTCTTT
18 | TRBJ2-2 | - | TRBD2 | TRBV4-2 | CASSQAASGGLNTGELFF | TGTGCCAGCAGCCAAGCAGCCAGCGGGGGGCTAAACACCGGGGAGCTGTTTTTT
15 | TRBJ2-3 | - | TRBD2 | TRBV7-9 | CASTPGTSGTDTQYF | TGTGCCAGCACCCCGGGGACTAGCGGAACCGATACGCAGTATTTT
17 | TRBJ2-1 | - | TRBD1 | TRBV9 | CASSAPRTGEPYNEQFF | TGTGCCAGCAGCGCGCCCCGGACAGGGGAGCCCTACAATGAGCAGTTCTTC
14 | TRBJ1-2 | once | - | TRBV19 | CASTLPGQPGGYTF | TGTGCCAGTACCCTCCCAGGACAGCCAGGAGGCTACACCTTC
15 | TRBJ2-7 | - | TRBD2 | TRBV18 | CASSPASGGVYEQYF | TGTGCCAGCTCCCCGGCTAGCGGGGGTGTGTACGAGCAGTACTTC
17 | TRBJ2-6 | few | - | TRBV6-1 | CASSEMAGSTGANVLTF | TGTGCCAGCAGTGAAATGGCGGGGAGTACTGGGGCCAACGTCCTGACTTTC
15 | TRBJ2-1 | - | - | TRBV21-1 | CASTQSFRGGDEQFF | TGTGCCAGCACCCAATCGTTCCGGGGGGGCGATGAGCAGTTCTTC
14 | TRBJ1-1 | once | - | TRBV7-2 | CASSLGPSNTEAFF | TGTGCCAGCAGCTTAGGTCCCTCGAACACTGAAGCTTTCTTT
13 | TRBJ2-1 | once | - | TRBV18 | CASSPSRANEQFF | TGTGCCAGCTCACCAAGCAGGGCGAATGAGCAGTTCTTC
16 | TRBJ1-1 | - | - | TRBV7-2 | CASSLAGPGLSTEAFF | TGTGCCAGCAGCTTAGCGGGGCCAGGGCTAAGTACTGAAGCTTTCTTT
15 | TRBJ1-2 | - | TRBD1 | TRBV13 | CASSQGTGGYYGYTF | TGTGCCAGCAGCCAAGGGACAGGGGGCTACTATGGCTACACCTTC
13 | TRBJ2-4 | - | TRBD1 | TRBV29-1 | CSVSDRGGNIQYF | TGCAGCGTTTCGGACAGGGGAGGAAACATTCAGTACTTC
18 | TRBJ2-3 | - | TRBD2 | TRBV5-6 | CASSSLAGGLIGTDTQYF | TGTGCCAGCAGCTCTCTAGCGGGAGGGCTAATTGGCACAGATACGCAGTATTTT
15 | TRBJ1-1 | - | - | TRBV5-1 | CASSLDGRMNTEAFF | TGCGCCAGCAGCTTGGATGGCAGGATGAACACTGAAGCTTTCTTT
15 | TRBJ2-7 | - | TRBD2 | TRBV5-6 | CASSSRARGGYEQYF | TGTGCCAGCAGCTCCCGGGCCCGGGGGGGTTACGAGCAGTACTTC
14 | TRBJ1-1 | - | - | TRBV7-3 | CASSPLQGSTEAFF | TGTGCCAGCAGCCCTCTCCAGGGGAGCACTGAAGCTTTCTTT
16 | TRBJ1-1 | - | TRBD1 | TRBV25-1 | CASSLLIRDRLRRAFF | TGTGCCAGCAGTCTTTTAATCCGGGACAGGTTACGGAGAGCTTTCTTT
15 | TRBJ1-6 | - | - | TRBV7-9 | CASSLFGGRSSPLHF | TGTGCCAGCAGCTTATTTGGAGGGCGCAGTTCACCCCTCCACTTT
15 | TRBJ1-5 | - | - | TRBV7-2 | CASSLGPGGNQPQHF | TGTGCCAGCAGCTTAGGGCCGGGGGGGAATCAGCCCCAGCATTTT
13 | TRBJ2-7 | - | - | TRBV7-2 | CASSLRTEENPYF | TGTGCCAGCAGCTTACGGACGGAGGAGAATCCGTACTTC
17 | TRBJ1-3 | - | TRBD1 | TRBV19 | CASSTRQQGSSGNTIYF | TGTGCCAGTAGTACACGACAACAGGGGAGCTCTGGAAACACCATATATTTT
14 | TRBJ2-1 | - | - | TRBV11-2 | CATGVWGSYNEQFF | TGTGCCACCGGGGTGTGGGGATCCTACAATGAGCAGTTCTTC
15 | TRBJ2-7 | - | - | TRBV30 | CAWSPMSGVVYEQYF | TGTGCCTGGAGCCCGATGTCAGGGGTCGTCTACGAGCAGTACTTC
16 | TRBJ1-2 | - | TRBD1 | TRBV7-9 | CASSFLDREANYGYTF | TGTGCCAGCAGCTTTCTGGACAGGGAAGCTAACTATGGCTACACCTTC
12 | TRBJ1-3 | - | - | TRBV5-5 | CASSLDSYTIYF | TGTGCCAGCAGCTTGGACAGTTACACCATATATTTT
16 | TRBJ1-5 | - | TRBD1 | TRBV7-9 | CASSLAQGQGYQPQHF | TGTGCCAGCAGCTTAGCGCAAGGACAGGGGTATCAGCCCCAGCATTTT
22 | TRBJ2-4 | - | TRBD2 | TRBV19 | CASSLLTLSPGLAGGPGNIQYF | TGTGCCAGTAGCCTTCTCACACTCTCTCCGGGACTAGCGGGAGGGCCGGGGAACATTCAGTACTTC
16 | TRBJ1-4 | once | - | TRBV5-4 | CASSLGLRATNEKLFF | TGTGCCAGCAGCTTGGGGCTGAGGGCAACTAATGAAAAACTGTTTTTT
12 | TRBJ2-3 | - | - | TRBV6-4 | CASSDSRDTQYF | TGTGCCAGCAGTGACTCCAGGGATACGCAGTATTTT
12 | TRBJ2-3 | - | TRBD2 | TRBV7-3 | CASSGLQRELYF | TGTGCCAGCAGCGGACTCCAGCGGGAGCTGTATTTT
15 | TRBJ1-4 | - | - | TRBV7-2 | CASSSGQLTNEKLFF | TGTGCCAGCAGCTCCGGACAGCTAACTAATGAAAAACTGTTTTTT
14 | TRBJ1-1 | - | - | TRBV6-5 | CASSYSTGTTEAFF | TGTGCCAGCAGTTACTCCACAGGGACCACTGAAGCTTTCTTT
15 | TRBJ2-2 | - | TRBD1 | TRBV9 | CASSPGTGVTGELFF | TGTGCCAGCAGCCCCGGGACAGGGGTTACCGGGGAGCTGTTTTTT
12 | TRBJ2-3 | - | - | TRBV12-3/TRBV12-4 | CASSLPRQTQYF | TGTGCCAGCAGTTTACCCAGGCAGACGCAGTATTTT
15 | TRBJ2-2 | once | TRBD2 | TRBV2 | CARSLAGGNTGELFF | TGTGCCCGCTCCCTAGCGGGGGGCAACACCGGGGAGCTGTTTTTT
14 | TRBJ2-7 | - | TRBD1 | TRBV6-5 | CASSRDRGFGEQYF | TGTGCCAGCAGCCGGGACAGGGGGTTTGGCGAGCAGTACTTC
15 | TRBJ1-2 | - | TRBD1 | TRBV5-4 | CASSLDQGARYGYTF | TGTGCCAGCAGCTTGGATCAGGGGGCGCGGTATGGCTACACCTTC
19 | TRBJ2-1 | - | - | TRBV21-1 | CASSARPPASGRLYNEQFF | TGTGCCAGCAGCGCCCGGCCCCCCGCTAGCGGGAGGTTGTACAATGAGCAGTTCTTC
15 | TRBJ1-5 | - | - | TRBV19 | CASGAGYLSNQPQHF | TGTGCCAGTGGGGCAGGGTATCTTAGCAATCAGCCCCAGCATTTT
16 | TRBJ2-2 | - | - | TRBV2 | CASSVRGNANTGELFF | TGTGCCAGCAGTGTTCGCGGCAACGCGAACACCGGGGAGCTGTTTTTT
14 | TRBJ1-1 | - | - | TRBV5-8 | CASGPGGGNTEAFF | TGTGCCAGCGGCCCTGGGGGGGGCAACACTGAAGCTTTCTTT
13 | TRBJ1-5 | few | - | TRBV2 | CASNWRDGQPQHF | TGTGCCAGCAACTGGAGGGATGGTCAGCCCCAGCATTTT